This TCR beta chain was captured in a study of blood T cell repertoires in COVID-19. Seattle's enrolled individuals joined amid active infection and were then monitored longitudinally. V was trimmed by 7 bases and J by 6 bases, leaving 15 bases between them. This CDR3 spans 13 amino acids. The assay was immunoSEQ multiplex PCR, and TCRdb's table has in-frame clones only and misses some. The data contain about 56,000 clones, 89% of them singletons. Input material: peripheral blood. The V call is TRBV12-3 or TRBV12-4, the J call TRBJ1-2; D possibly corresponds to TRBD1 (5 bases). The receptor was isolated from a woman aged 55 to 70 with COVID-19, enrolled during active disease. The CDR3 region is CASTPRLGHGYTF. CDR3 bases: TGTGCCAGCACCCCCAGGTTGGGGCATGGCTACACCTTC.